The 7 T cell receptor beta chains in this list originate from one sample, sequenced in a study of blood T cell repertoires in COVID-19. Method: immunoSEQ multiplex PCR; TCRdb's copy keeps in-frame clones and lacks some. The profile shows some 300,000 clones, 86% of them singletons. The specimen was peripheral blood. Receptor source: a woman aged 70-85 years with COVID-19, enrolled during active disease.

The CDR3 nucleotides are TGTGCCAGCACCACACCGTCGGGTAATGGTGGCGGGGAGCTGTTTTTT. This translates into CASTTPSGNGGGELFF. The rearrangement uses TRBV28 and TRBJ2-2; no definite D call. V lost 7 bases to trimming and J lost 7 bases, with 22 bases between them. Germline V lookup: CDR1 MDHEN, CDR2 SYDVKM. This CDR3 comprises 16 residues.

The V and J genes are TRBV24-1 and TRBJ1-2; TRBD1 aligns across 7 bases. CDR1 and CDR2 (germline): KGHDR, SFDVKD. V shed 4 bases and J 6 bases; nucleotides not matched to a gene: 7. This CDR3 contains 14 residues. CDR3 amino acids: CATSDLGQMDGYTF. The CDR3 bases are TGTGCCACCAGTGACCTGGGACAGATGGATGGCTACACCTTC.

The genes are TRBV5-5 and TRBJ1-1; perhaps TRBD1 as D (6 bases). The CDR3 is 14 amino acids. In germline, CDR1 is SGHKS, CDR2 YYEKEE (reference sequence). V was pared by 4 bases and J by 5 bases, with 15 bases between. The CDR3 here is CASSPAGGRTEAFF. In nucleotides, the CDR3 is TGTGCCAGCAGCCCGGCGGGGGGGCGGACTGAAGCTTTCTTT.

The J gene is TRBJ2-7, the V gene TRBV19, with TRBD1 matching over 9 bases. The CDR3 runs to 14 residues. V gave up 5 bases and J gave up 2 bases; unmatched junction bases: 4. CDR1 LNHDA and CDR2 SQIVND come from the germline V gene (reference sequence). The CDR3 DNA reads as TGTGCCAGTAGTGAAACAGGGGGCACCTACGAGCAGTACTTC. It translates to CASSETGGTYEQYF.

The rearrangement links TRBV2 to TRBJ1-2; D remains ambiguous. Germline CDR1 is SNHLY and CDR2 is FYNNEI. V dropped 7 bases and J dropped 4 bases, with 13 bases sitting between them. This CDR3 contains 13 residues. This CDR3 reads CASTRTAGYGYTF. The CDR3 DNA follows: TGTGCCAGCACGAGGACTGCTGGCTATGGCTACACCTTC.

This chain's CDR3 is CASSSREGANVLTF. In DNA, the CDR3 is TGTGCCAGCAGCTCCAGGGAAGGGGCCAACGTCCTGACTTTC. V usage is TRBV7-2 and J usage is TRBJ2-6; D is possibly TRBD1 (5 bases). Germline values: CDR1 SGHTA, CDR2 FQGNSA. The CDR3 spans 14 residues. Trimming stripped 4 bases from V and 4 bases from J, with 8 bases between.

The CDR3 DNA reads TGCGCCAGCAGCCCAGGGACTAGCGGGGTCGGCACCGGGGAGCTGTTTTTT. Encoded protein: CASSPGTSGVGTGELFF. V is TRBV5-1 and J is TRBJ2-2, with TRBD2 identical over 13 bases. Trimming removed 4 bases from V and 4 bases from J; junction bases left unmatched: 7. The germline CDR1 and CDR2 sequences are SGHRS and YFSETQ. The CDR3 spans 17 residues.